This record covers a single T cell receptor (beta chain). The target antigen is unknown. This entry belongs to a study of early T cells in non-severe SARS-CoV-2 infection. Study-wide findings and caveats: Matching against VDJdb likely underestimated virus-specific expansions, favoring anti-spike CD8.

The TCR library protocol attached unique molecular identifiers to the individual cDNA molecules. TCRdb reanalysed the 5' RACE reads using MiXCR and keeps one entry per CDR3 protein. The table shows 98,000 or so distinct CDR3 sequences, with 8% to 13% occurring only once. The CDR3 totals 16 residues. Germline CDR1 is SGHRS and CDR2 is YFSETQ. Trimming removed 2 bases at V and 5 bases at J, with 14 bases between. The sequenced sample consisted of whole blood. This sequence was found in an adult who was a healthcare worker with PCR-confirmed SARS-CoV-2 infection or an uninfected control (not recorded which). This sequence joins TRBV5-1 and TRBJ1-6; maybe TRBD1 (6 bases). The CDR3 protein is CASSFETGRDNSPLHF. CDR3 sequence (DNA): TGCGCCAGCAGCTTTGAAACAGGGAGGGATAATTCACCCCTCCACTTT.